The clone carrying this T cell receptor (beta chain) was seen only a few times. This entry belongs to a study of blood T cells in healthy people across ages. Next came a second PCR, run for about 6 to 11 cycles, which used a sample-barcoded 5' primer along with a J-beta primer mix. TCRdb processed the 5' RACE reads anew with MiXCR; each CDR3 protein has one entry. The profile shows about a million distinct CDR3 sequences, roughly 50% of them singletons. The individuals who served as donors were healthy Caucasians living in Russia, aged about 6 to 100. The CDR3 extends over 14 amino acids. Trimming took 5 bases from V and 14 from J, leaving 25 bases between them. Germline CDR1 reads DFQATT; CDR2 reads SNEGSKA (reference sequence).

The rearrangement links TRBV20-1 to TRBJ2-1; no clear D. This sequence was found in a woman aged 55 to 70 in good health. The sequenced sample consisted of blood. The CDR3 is CSAQSERVFFKKFF. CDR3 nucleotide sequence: TGCAGTGCTCAGTCCGAGCGCGTATTTTTTAAGAAGTTCTTC.